Each of the 27 T cell receptor beta chains below was sequenced from the same sample in a study of shared clonotypes between healthy human individuals. Repertoires were generated with immunoSEQ multiplex PCR, while TCRdb's copy carries only in-frame clones and drops some. The repertoire has 1.5 million to 2.5 million clones, approximately 94% of them found once; the top ten carry under 1.5%. Naive CD8 cells lacked CD45RO and underwent positive selection for CCR7, leaving out terminally differentiated effector memory CD45RA+ cells. The specimen was naive CD8+ T cells sorted from blood. The receptors stem from a man aged 18 to 30 in good health.

This sequence joins TRBV21-1 and TRBJ2-7; the table's D gene call, TRBD1, was not cross checked with the DNA. TRBV21-1 constitutes a pseudogene. The CDR3 sequence is 19 residues long. In nucleotides, the CDR3 is TGTGCCAGCAGCCAAAATTTCCGAACCTCGACAGGTACACCCTACGAGCAGTACTTC. This translates into CASSQNFRTSTGTPYEQYF.

V gene TRBV5-1 combines with J gene TRBJ2-7; 11 nucleotides match TRBD2. The CDR3 sequence is 16 residues long. Germline V CDR1 and CDR2: SGHRS, YFSETQ. With 4 bases clipped from V and 3 bases from J, the junction kept 9 bases outside the gene matches. The CDR3 protein is CASSLGLAGGVYEQYF. The CDR3 DNA is TGCGCCAGCAGCCTGGGGCTAGCGGGAGGCGTCTACGAGCAGTACTTC.

The chain couples TRBV2 to TRBJ2-5; the D call may be TRBD1 or TRBD2 (5 bases each). This CDR3 has 16 residues. Germline loops: CDR1 SNHLY, CDR2 FYNNEI. Trimming stripped 8 bases from V and 0 bases from J, with 19 bases between. CDR3 in amino acids: CASPKGSQFYQETQYF. CDR3 nucleotide sequence: TGTGCCAGCCCCAAGGGGAGTCAGTTCTACCAAGAGACCCAGTACTTC.

The rearrangement links TRBV19 to TRBJ2-2; a possible D gene is TRBD2 (5 bases). CDR1 and CDR2 (germline): LNHDA, SQIVND (reference sequence). V lost 6 bases and J 10 bases, leaving 18 bases between the germline ends. This CDR3 is built from 14 residues. CDR3 sequence: CASRDLALLEELFF. In nucleotides, the CDR3 is TGTGCCAGTAGAGACCTAGCCCTTTTGGAGGAGCTGTTTTTT.

The V call is TRBV7-3, the J call TRBJ2-4; the D gene is possibly TRBD2 (5 bases). The V end lost 1 base, the J end lost 9 bases, and 16 bases lay between the germline ends. CDR3 length: 15 residues. Germline V gene data show CDR1 as SGHTA and CDR2 as FQGTGA. This CDR3 is CASSLNSQTDFIQYF. The CDR3 DNA reads as TGTGCCAGCAGCTTAAATAGTCAGACGGACTTCATTCAGTACTTC.

V is TRBV6-1 and J is TRBJ1-3, with a tentative D call TRBD1 (6 bases). The CDR3 extends over 15 amino acids. Germline V gene data show CDR1 as MNHNS and CDR2 as SASEGT. Trimming removed 4 bases at V and 0 bases at J, with 10 bases between. CDR3 DNA sequence: TGTGCCAGCAGTGTCGACAGGAGCTCTGGAAACACCATATATTTT. Its protein product is CASSVDRSSGNTIYF.

This chain connects TRBV4-1 to TRBJ1-1, with 8 bases lining up with TRBD1. The CDR3 is made up of 18 amino acids. V was clipped by 0 bases and J by 0 bases; unmatched bases: 9. The germline V gene encodes CDR1 MGHRA and CDR2 YSYEKL. The CDR3 DNA reads TGCGCCAGCAGCCAAGATGAAGGGACAGGCTTCATGAACACTGAAGCTTTCTTT. Its translation is CASSQDEGTGFMNTEAFF.

The chain uses TRBV6-5 and TRBJ2-3, with D maybe TRBD2 (5 bases). Trimming removed 2 bases at V and 6 bases at J, with 15 bases between. Germline lookup yields CDR1 MNHEY and CDR2 SVGAGI. CDR3 length: 15 amino acids. The CDR3 is CASSYAGPGWDTQYF. The DNA of the CDR3 is TGTGCCAGCAGTTACGCGGGCCCGGGGTGGGATACGCAGTATTTT.

The chain couples TRBV6-1 to TRBJ1-1, with D uncertain. The germline gives CDR1 MNHNS, CDR2 SASEGT. Trimming removed 3 bases from V and 1 base from J, with 6 bases in between. The CDR3 contains 13 residues. CDR3 in DNA: TGTGCCAGCAGTGATCGGGAGAACACTGAAGCTTTCTTT. Translation gives CASSDRENTEAFF.

About this clone: Compared with germline, one end of the junction differs, possibly owing to a read error. J is TRBJ2-2 and V is TRBV7-7; 9 bases agree with TRBD2. Per germline, CDR1 SSHAT and CDR2 FNYEAQ (reference sequence). The CDR3 runs to 19 residues. The CDR3 is CASSLAATSGPANTGELFF. For the CDR3, the DNA is TGTGCTAGCAGCTTAGCGGCGACTAGCGGACCAGCGAACACCGGGGAGCTGTTTTTT.

This clone was seen a single time. This chain uses TRBV7-9 with TRBJ1-2; 10 nucleotides align to TRBD1. Germline assignment: CDR1 SEHNR and CDR2 FQNEAQ (reference sequence). V lost 4 bases and J lost 8; bases outside the gene matches: 7. The CDR3 covers 14 residues. This CDR3 reads CASSWPGTGEGYTF. Written as DNA, the CDR3 is TGTGCCAGCAGCTGGCCCGGGACAGGGGAAGGCTACACCTTC. Based on the CDR3 plus reference TRBV7-9 and TRBJ1-2, the full variable domain is DTGVSQNPRHKITKRGQNVTFRCDPISEHNRLYWYRQTLGQGPEFLTYFQNEAQLEKSRLLSDRFSAERPKGSFSTLEIQRTEQGDSAMYLCASSWPGTGEGYTFGSGTRLTVV.

The J gene is TRBJ2-1, the V gene TRBV19, with 7 bases identical to TRBD2. The CDR3 runs to 16 residues. Germline V CDR1 and CDR2: LNHDA, SQIVND (reference sequence). With 7 bases clipped from V and 0 bases from J, the junction kept 9 bases outside the gene matches. DNA of the CDR3: TGTGCCAGTACCCCAGAGACTAGCAGCTCCTACAATGAGCAGTTCTTC. It is translated as CASTPETSSSYNEQFF.

Concerning this clone: The sample holds other DNA sequences that translate to the same CDR3. V gene TRBV9 combines with J gene TRBJ2-7, with TRBD1 identical over 9 bases. Per the germline V gene, CDR1 is SGDLS and CDR2 is YYNGEE. CDR3 length: 14 amino acids. The junction had 3 bases not matched to a gene; V was cut back by 2 bases and J by 3 bases. The CDR3 nucleotides read TGTGCCAGCAGCGTCTCGGGACAGGGCTACGAGCAGTACTTC. Its protein product is CASSVSGQGYEQYF.

The chain recombines TRBV11-3 with TRBJ2-4; the D gene could be TRBD1 or TRBD2 (5 bases each). The CDR3 runs 13 residues. Per the germline V gene, CDR1 is SGHNT and CDR2 is YENEEA. With 2 bases removed from V and 7 bases from J, the gap between germline ends came to 9 bases. The CDR3 coding sequence is TGTGCCAGCAGCTTACCCGGGGCGAACATTCAGTACTTC. It translates to CASSLPGANIQYF.

This clone was found once. Different DNA sequences within this sample yield the same CDR3. This chain uses TRBV5-1 with TRBJ2-5; D is ambiguous. Trimming took 3 bases from V and 2 from J, leaving 2 bases between them. CDR1 is SGHRS, CDR2 YFSETQ, per germline. The CDR3 is 11 residues long. The CDR3 protein is CASSSQETQYF. In DNA form, the CDR3 reads TGCGCCAGCAGCTCTCAAGAGACCCAGTACTTC.

This chain links TRBV27 with TRBJ2-7; 10 positions agree with TRBD2. J lost 4 bases, V lost 1 base, and 16 bases had no gene match. This CDR3 comprises 19 residues. Per germline, CDR1 MNHEY and CDR2 SMNVEV (reference sequence). In DNA, the CDR3 is TGTGCCAGCAGTTTATGGGTTCCGGTGGCTAGCGGGAGTAGTTACGAGCAGTACTTC. Protein: CASSLWVPVASGSSYEQYF.

This sequence joins TRBV4-2 and TRBJ1-1; possibly TRBD1 for D (5 bases). Germline lookup yields CDR1 LGHNA and CDR2 YNFKEQ. The CDR3 has 14 amino acids. Trimming removed 1 base at V and 1 base at J, with 7 bases between. The CDR3 here is CASSQGQSNTEAFF. The CDR3 nucleotides read TGTGCCAGCAGCCAAGGACAGTCGAACACTGAAGCTTTCTTT.

This clone was recorded at least ten times. The sample has other DNA sequences that encode this CDR3 too. The chain links TRBV4-1 to TRBJ2-5, with TRBD2 matching 7 bases. V shed 0 bases and J 4 bases; nucleotides not matched to a gene: 2. Germline V CDR1 and CDR2: MGHRA, YSYEKL. This CDR3 comprises 14 residues. As DNA, the CDR3 is TGCGCCAGCAGCCAAGATTCGGGGGGAGAGACCCAGTACTTC. Its translation: CASSQDSGGETQYF.

The chain uses TRBV5-6 and TRBJ2-7; D gene unclear. The ends were cut back, 0 bases at V and 2 bases at J, with 9 bases in the middle. Germline lookup yields CDR1 SGHDT and CDR2 YYEEEE. The length of the CDR3 is 14 residues. The CDR3: CASSLGNDPYEQYF. CDR3 sequence (DNA): TGTGCCAGCAGCTTGGGAAACGACCCCTACGAGCAGTACTTC.

This clone was observed a single time. V usage is TRBV9 and J usage is TRBJ2-5; D remains ambiguous. This CDR3 is built from 15 residues. Trimming cost V 4 bases and J 0 bases, with 13 bases left between them. From germline, CDR1 is SGDLS and CDR2 YYNGEE. Here the CDR3 reads CASSPRVGDQETQYF. CDR3 nucleotide sequence: TGTGCCAGCAGCCCTAGAGTAGGTGACCAAGAGACCCAGTACTTC.

The V and J genes are TRBV14 and TRBJ1-4; 7 nucleotides align to TRBD1. Germline V gene sequence: CDR1 SGHDN, CDR2 FVKESK. V lost 1 base, J lost 0 bases, and 5 bases stayed unmatched. The CDR3 contains 17 residues. The CDR3 sequence is CASSQGQGFATNEKLFF. CDR3 sequence (DNA): TGTGCCAGCAGCCAAGGACAGGGATTCGCAACTAATGAAAAACTGTTTTTT.

The CDR3 coding sequence is TGTGCCAGCACCACGACAGGGTATGGCTACACCTTC. The encoded protein is CASTTTGYGYTF. The chain couples TRBV21-1 to TRBJ1-2; TRBD1 reflects the table's D call only, with no check against the DNA. TRBV21-1 is flagged as a pseudogene. This CDR3 contains 12 residues.

The chain joins TRBV9 to TRBJ2-7; 11 bases are a match to TRBD2. CDR1 SGDLS and CDR2 YYNGEE come from the germline V gene. This CDR3 is built from 15 residues. V was pared by 3 bases and J by 8 bases, with 10 bases of the junction left unmatched. For the CDR3, the DNA is TGTGCCAGCAGCGCCAGTTTTACTAGCGGGAGTCAGCAGTACTTC. This translates into CASSASFTSGSQQYF.

As concerns this clone: The same CDR3 also results from other DNA sequences found in this sample. The CDR3 DNA reads as TGTGCCAGCAGCTTAGGCGGGGGAAGCTCCTACGAGCAGTACTTC. Protein product: CASSLGGGSSYEQYF. The chain joins TRBV7-8 to TRBJ2-7; 7 bases agree with TRBD2. CDR1 SGHVS and CDR2 FQNEAQ come from the germline V gene. The length of the CDR3 is 15 residues. V gave up 1 base and J gave up 0 bases; unmatched junction bases: 3.

The rearrangement links TRBV30 to TRBJ1-2; weak D call: TRBD1 (5 bases). This CDR3 comprises 12 residues. Trimming pared 8 bases from V and 4 bases from J, leaving 14 bases between. CDR1 is GTSNPN, CDR2 SVGIG, per germline (reference sequence). This chain's CDR3 is CALHWGGYGYTF. Written as DNA, the CDR3 is TGTGCCCTTCATTGGGGGGGCTATGGCTACACCTTC.

The chain is built from TRBV13 and TRBJ2-5; TRBD1 matches at 7 bases. Per the germline V gene, CDR1 is PRHDT and CDR2 is FYEKMQ (reference sequence). This CDR3 region has 16 residues. V lost 2 bases, J lost 3 bases, and 9 bases stayed unmatched. CDR3 in amino acids: CASSLYDRDSEETQYF. The CDR3 DNA follows: TGTGCCAGCAGCTTATATGACCGGGACAGCGAAGAGACCCAGTACTTC.

This clone was seen once. The chain has TRBV7-9 and TRBJ2-1; 11 nucleotides line up with TRBD2. J lost 5 bases, V lost 1 base, and 7 bases had no gene match. Germline values: CDR1 SEHNR, CDR2 FQNEAQ (reference sequence). The CDR3 is made up of 17 amino acids. CDR3 protein: CASSLGLTSGGNNEQFF. The CDR3, as DNA: TGTGCCAGCAGCTTAGGATTAACTAGCGGGGGTAACAATGAGCAGTTCTTC.